These 5 T cell receptor beta chains were sequenced from one sample in a study of control samples from healthy donors and cancer patients. The method was immunoSEQ multiplex PCR; TCRdb's version includes in-frame clones alone and lacks a portion of them. The sample includes around 41,000 clones, roughly 94% seen only once; the top ten take 20% to 30%. Sequenced material: blood. The origin of the receptors is a man in his sixties in good health.

The V call is TRBV24-1, the J call TRBJ2-2, with 7 bases identical to TRBD1. J gave up 4 bases and V 0 bases, and 7 bases lay outside the gene matches. Germline V gene data show CDR1 as KGHDR and CDR2 as SFDVKD. This CDR3 has 17 amino acids. In nucleotides, the CDR3 is TGTGCCACCAGTGATTTGTCGGGACAGAGGTCCACCGGGGAGCTGTTTTTT. Encoded protein: CATSDLSGQRSTGELFF.

The V and J genes are TRBV7-9 and TRBJ2-1; 7 positions match TRBD1. In germline, CDR1 is SEHNR, CDR2 FQNEAQ (reference sequence). V was clipped by 10 bases and J by 11 bases; unmatched bases: 14. This CDR3 region has 13 residues. The CDR3 is CATTGLTGEKQFF. As DNA, the CDR3 is TGTGCCACGACAGGATTAACAGGGGAGAAGCAGTTCTTC.

The gene calls are TRBV14 and TRBJ2-3, with 7 bases that match TRBD2. Unmatched junction bases numbered 10, after V lost 3 bases and J lost 4 bases. The CDR3 contains 16 residues. Germline V lookup: CDR1 SGHDN, CDR2 FVKESK. CDR3 nucleotide sequence: TGTGCCAGCAGCCAGGTAGCGGGTCACGGCGCAGATACGCAGTATTTT. Translated: CASSQVAGHGADTQYF.

The chain uses TRBV30 and TRBJ2-1; no clear D gene. The CDR3 sequence is 12 residues long. Germline loops: CDR1 GTSNPN, CDR2 SVGIG (reference sequence). Trimming left V 2 bases short and J 5 bases short, with 7 bases between. The chain's CDR3 is CAWSFLNNEQFF. The CDR3, as DNA: TGTGCCTGGAGTTTTCTTAACAATGAGCAGTTCTTC.

The chain is built from TRBV18 and TRBJ1-2; no clear D gene. The V gene lost 3 bases and the J gene lost 0 bases, with 14 bases spanning the gap. Germline V gene lookup returns CDR1 KGHSH and CDR2 LQKENI. This CDR3 spans 16 amino acids. The CDR3 reads CASSPLPTPANYGYTF. CDR3 bases: TGTGCCAGCTCACCCTTACCGACCCCGGCTAACTATGGCTACACCTTC.